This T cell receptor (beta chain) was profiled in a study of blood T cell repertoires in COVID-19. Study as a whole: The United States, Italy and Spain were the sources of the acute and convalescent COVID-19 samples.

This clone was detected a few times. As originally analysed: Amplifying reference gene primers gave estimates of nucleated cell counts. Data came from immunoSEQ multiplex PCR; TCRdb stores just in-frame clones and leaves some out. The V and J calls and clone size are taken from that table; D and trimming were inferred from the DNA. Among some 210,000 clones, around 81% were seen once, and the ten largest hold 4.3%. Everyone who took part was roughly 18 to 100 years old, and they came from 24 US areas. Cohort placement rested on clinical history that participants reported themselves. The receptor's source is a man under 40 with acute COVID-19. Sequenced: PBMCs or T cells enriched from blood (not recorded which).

CDR3 amino acids: CASSLGTAGNTIYF. CDR3 in DNA: TGTGCCAGCAGCTTAGGGACAGCTGGAAACACCATATATTTT. This rearrangement joins TRBV11-2 to TRBJ1-3; tentatively, D is TRBD1 (6 bases). V lost 1 base, J lost 2 bases, and 6 bases lay in between. The CDR3 covers 14 residues. CDR1 and CDR2 (germline): SGHAT, FQNNGV.